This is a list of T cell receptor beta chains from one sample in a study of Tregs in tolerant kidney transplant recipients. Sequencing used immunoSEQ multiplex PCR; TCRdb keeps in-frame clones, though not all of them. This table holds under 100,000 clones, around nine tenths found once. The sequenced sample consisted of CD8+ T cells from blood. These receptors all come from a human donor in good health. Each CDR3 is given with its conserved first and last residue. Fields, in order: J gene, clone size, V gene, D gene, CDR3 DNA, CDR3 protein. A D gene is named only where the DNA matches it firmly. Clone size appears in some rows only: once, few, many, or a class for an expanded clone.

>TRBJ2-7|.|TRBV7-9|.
TGTGCCAGCAGCCCAACTACCTACGAGCAGTACTTC
CASSPTTYEQYF
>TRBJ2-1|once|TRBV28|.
TGTGCCAGCAGCCAGGGGAGCTCCTACAATGAGCAGTTCTTC
CASSQGSSYNEQFF
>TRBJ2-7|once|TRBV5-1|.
TGCGCCAGCAGCTTGGACACACCCTACGAGCAGTACTTC
CASSLDTPYEQYF
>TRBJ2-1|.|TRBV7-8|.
TGTGCCAGCGGCAAGGGAGCCCCCTACAATGAGCAGTTCTTC
CASGKGAPYNEQFF
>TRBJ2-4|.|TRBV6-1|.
TGTGCCAGCAGTGATTGGGGAGAGGAAAACATTCAGTACTTC
CASSDWGEENIQYF
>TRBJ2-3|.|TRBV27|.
TGTGCCAGCAGTTTATACACAAAGAGGGGACCAGATACGCAGTATTTT
CASSLYTKRGPDTQYF
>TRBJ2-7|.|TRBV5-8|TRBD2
TGTGCCAGCAGCTTGGGTACTAGCGGGGGGGCCATAATCTACGAGCAGTACTTC
CASSLGTSGGAIIYEQYF
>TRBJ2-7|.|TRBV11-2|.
TGTGCCAGCAGCTTTGGCTCGGCATACTACGAGCAGTACTTC
CASSFGSAYYEQYF
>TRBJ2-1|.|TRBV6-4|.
TGTGCCAGCAGTGACTCGAAGTTGGTTATGTCTTCCTACAATGAGCAGTTCTTC
CASSDSKLVMSSYNEQFF
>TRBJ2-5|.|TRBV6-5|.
TGTGCCAGCAGTTACGTGGGGGGTAGGGAAGAGACCCAGTACTTC
CASSYVGGREETQYF
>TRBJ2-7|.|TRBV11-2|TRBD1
TGTGCCAGCAGCTTAGCCCCGGGACAGGGGGGCTACGAGCAGTACTTC
CASSLAPGQGGYEQYF
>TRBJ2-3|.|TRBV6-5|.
TGTGCCAGCAGTGGGCGGCGGGATAGGGGAGATACGCAGTATTTT
CASSGRRDRGDTQYF
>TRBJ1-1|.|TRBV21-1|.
TGTGCCAGCACCCAAAGTCAGAAAACTGAAGCTTTCTTT
CASTQSQKTEAFF
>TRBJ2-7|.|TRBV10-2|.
TGCGCCACCTCGGACAGTCCCCCCTACGAGCAGTACTTC
CATSDSPPYEQYF
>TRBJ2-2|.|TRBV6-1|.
TGTGCCAGCACTTACGTAACCGGGGAGCTGTTTTTT
CASTYVTGELFF